The entry that follows covers one T cell receptor (beta chain) sequence. Its antigen is still unknown. These data originate in a study of T cells expressing NK-cell markers (dated by TCRdb to the early 2020s). Study-wide context: Under 10 donors provided sorted CD3+CD56+NKG2C+, CD3+CD56+NKG2C- and CD3+CD56-NKG2C+ T-cell subsets, whose TCR beta-chain repertoires were profiled. The eight sequenced donors were randomly selected healthy volunteers, three men and five women. The libraries were sequenced on Illumina HiSeq 2000/2500, MiSeq or NextSeq, producing 2 x 150 bp reads. Among the eight sequenced donors, only one was HCMV-seronegative, while the other seven were HCMV-seropositive. Study-wide findings and limitations: In roughly six donors, the dominant CD3+CD56+NKG2C+ clonotypes ranked among the top 10 CD8+ clonotypes, making up roughly 1.0-7.0% of CD8+ T cells. It remained unclear whether the expanded NKG2C-expressing T cell clones were specific for HCMV antigens. Those dominant clonotypes were again the most abundant among CD3+CD56-NKG2C+ cells in a few donors, at roughly 25-60.1%.

HCMV serostatus was determined by detecting HCMV-specific IgG in serum with a commercial ELISA kit. Ficoll density gradient centrifugation was used to isolate peripheral blood mononuclear cells from blood. Instrument used: Illumina HiSeq 2000. The TCR beta cDNA libraries were made using 5'RACE template switching, a step that added both a universal primer site and unique molecular identifiers. Priming for cDNA synthesis came from the TCR beta constant segment, and two successive PCR amplification steps followed. In the source study's methods: Reads were demultiplexed and grouped by UMI with MIGEC, and clonotypes were assembled and quantified with MiTCR. To remove erroneous sequences, TCR cDNA sequences were retained only when supported by two or more reads. The tcR package was used for downstream repertoire analysis, with clonotypes matched between fractions based on CDR3 nucleotide sequence plus V segment. VDJmatch was used to annotate antigen specificity against VDJdb, with one amino acid substitution allowed in CDR3. TCRdb reprocessed the sequencing reads and holds a single record per CDR3 protein sequence, with no DNA. What appears here as the V and J calls and clone size reflects TCRdb's work, not the paper's. The data table for this sample lists approximately 440,000 distinct CDR3 sequences. The ten largest account for over 1.1% of the sample.

The CDR3 runs 12 residues from the cysteine to the phenylalanine. No coding sequence is recorded. CDR1 SQVTM and CDR2 ANQGSEA were looked up in the germline V gene. The TCR comes from a woman between 45 and 60 years old in good health. Donor details come from another sample of the same person, matched by shared clones. Sample: blood T cells: a sorted CD56 or NKG2C T cell subset, CD4+ or CD8+ T cells, or bulk PBMC T cells (not recorded which). Recombination joined TRBV29-1 with TRBJ2-3; TCRdb's assignment of TRBD2 cannot be checked, as there is no DNA. The CDR3 protein is CSVVGSLAGQYF.